This passage covers 10 T cell receptor beta chains from one sample sequenced in a study of OX40 agonist ivuxolimab in advanced cancers. TCRdb keeps only in-frame clones here, not all; method: immunoSEQ multiplex PCR. The sample holds 65,000 to 85,000 clones, 85% seen once. Sequencing used CD4+ or CD8+ T cells sorted from blood, obtained in a trial of the OX40 agonist ivuxolimab. The receptor source for this set is an adult with an advanced solid tumor such as melanoma, head and neck, liver or kidney cancer.

This chain connects TRBV11-2 to TRBJ1-2; no clear D gene. CDR3 length: 15 residues. Trimming took 5 bases from V and 2 from J, leaving 15 bases between them. CDR1 and CDR2 (germline): SGHAT, FQNNGV. The CDR3 loop reads CASSPSPEQNYGYTF. The CDR3 nucleotides are TGTGCCAGCAGCCCGTCCCCGGAACAAAACTATGGCTACACCTTC.

This rearrangement joins TRBV7-2 to TRBJ1-4, with D possibly being TRBD1 (5 bases). Germline CDR1 reads SGHTA; CDR2 reads FQGNSA. The CDR3 is made up of 19 amino acids. V dropped 1 base and J dropped 2 bases, with 20 bases sitting between them. In DNA, the CDR3 is TGTGCCAGCAGCTTAGTGTGGGGCAGGGTTTTATCCACTAATGAAAAACTGTTTTTT. Translated: CASSLVWGRVLSTNEKLFF.

The V gene is TRBV5-4, the J gene TRBJ1-6; D perhaps matches TRBD1 (5 bases). The CDR3 sequence is 15 residues long. CDR1 is SGHNT, CDR2 YYREEE, per germline (reference sequence). Trimming removed 4 bases at V and 10 bases at J, with 18 bases between. CDR3 sequence: CASSMMGPINSPLHF. The DNA of the CDR3 is TGTGCCAGCAGCATGATGGGACCAATCAACTCACCCCTCCACTTT.

This chain uses TRBV5-6 with TRBJ2-2, with D possibly matching TRBD1 (6 bases). The germline gives CDR1 SGHDT, CDR2 YYEEEE. The CDR3 has 14 amino acids. V lost 2 bases and J lost 5, with 10 bases in between. CDR3 loop: CASSFRGWTGELFF. The CDR3 DNA sequence: TGTGCCAGCAGCTTCAGGGGTTGGACCGGGGAGCTGTTTTTT.

A note on this clone: This same CDR3 is encoded by further DNA sequences in the sample. This chain connects TRBV7-2 to TRBJ2-1, with 11 bases matching TRBD2. There are 15 residues in the CDR3. Trimming took 5 bases from V and 4 from J; bases not matched to a gene: 4. The germline CDR1 and CDR2 sequences are SGHTA and FQGNSA. CDR3 amino acids: CASSPGTSGYNEQFF. The DNA for the CDR3 is TGTGCCAGCAGCCCGGGGACTAGCGGTTACAATGAGCAGTTCTTC.

The V call is TRBV7-9, the J call TRBJ1-6; 7 bases match TRBD1. The junction had 9 bases not matched to a gene; V was cut back by 2 bases and J by 8 bases. The CDR3 has 16 residues. Germline-derived CDR1 and CDR2 are SEHNR and FQNEAQ (reference sequence). The chain's CDR3 is CASSLPWTGGDSPLHF. The DNA for the CDR3 is TGTGCCAGCAGCTTACCGTGGACAGGAGGAGATTCACCCCTCCACTTT.

The chain links TRBV18 to TRBJ1-6; weak D call: TRBD1 (6 bases). Trimming shortened V by 4 bases and J by 8 bases, and 15 bases separated the two germline ends. The CDR3 is 15 amino acids. Germline CDR1 and CDR2: KGHSH and LQKENI. The DNA of the CDR3 is TGTGCCAGCTCACTGAACAGGGAGCAGGATTCACCCCTCCACTTT. Encoded protein: CASSLNREQDSPLHF.

As to this clone: The junction and the germline gene differ at one end; a read error may be behind it. The chain uses TRBV2 and TRBJ2-7; 8 positions match TRBD1. The germline CDR1 and CDR2 sequences are SNHLY and FYNNEI. This CDR3 contains 11 residues. The CDR3 region has the DNA TGTGCCAGCAGTGAGGCCGGGACAGGAGTCTTC. The encoded protein is CASSEAGTGVF.

The gene calls are TRBV11-3 and TRBJ2-7; D may be TRBD1 (6 bases). V was cut by 5 bases and J by 2 bases, with 16 bases left in between. CDR1 SGHNT and CDR2 YENEEA come from the germline V gene. The CDR3 extends over 15 amino acids. For the CDR3, the DNA is TGTGCCAGCAGCCCGAGGAGGACAGATCCCTACGAGCAGTACTTC. It is translated as CASSPRRTDPYEQYF.

This clone occurred a few times. The rearrangement joins TRBV11-2 to TRBJ1-1; D unresolved. The CDR3 extends over 14 amino acids. V was cut by 0 bases and J by 1 base, with 6 bases left in between. The V gene's germline CDR1 is SGHAT and CDR2 FQNNGV. The CDR3 bases are TGTGCCAGCAGCTTAGATAATCAGAACACTGAAGCTTTCTTT. This sequence encodes CASSLDNQNTEAFF.